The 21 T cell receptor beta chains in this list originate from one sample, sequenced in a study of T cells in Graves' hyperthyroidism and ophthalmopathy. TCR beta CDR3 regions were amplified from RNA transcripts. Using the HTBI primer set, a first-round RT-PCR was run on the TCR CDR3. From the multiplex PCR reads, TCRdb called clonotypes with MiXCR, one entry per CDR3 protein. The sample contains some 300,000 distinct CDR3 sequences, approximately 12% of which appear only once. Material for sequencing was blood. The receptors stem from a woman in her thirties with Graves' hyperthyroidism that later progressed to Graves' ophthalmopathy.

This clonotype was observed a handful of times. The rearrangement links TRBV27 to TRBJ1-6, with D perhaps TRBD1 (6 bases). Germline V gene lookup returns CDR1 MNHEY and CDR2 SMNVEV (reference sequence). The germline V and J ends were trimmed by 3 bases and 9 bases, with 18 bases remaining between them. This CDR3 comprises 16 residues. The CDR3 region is CASSFSYGRGGSPLHF. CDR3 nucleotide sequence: TGTGCCAGCAGTTTCAGTTATGGCAGGGGCGGTTCACCCCTCCACTTT.

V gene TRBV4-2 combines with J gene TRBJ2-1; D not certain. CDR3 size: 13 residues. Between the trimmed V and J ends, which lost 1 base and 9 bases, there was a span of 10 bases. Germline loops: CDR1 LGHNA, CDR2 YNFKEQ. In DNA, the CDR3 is TGTGCCAGCAGCCAAGCCCTCGCCATTGAGCAGTTCTTC. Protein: CASSQALAIEQFF.

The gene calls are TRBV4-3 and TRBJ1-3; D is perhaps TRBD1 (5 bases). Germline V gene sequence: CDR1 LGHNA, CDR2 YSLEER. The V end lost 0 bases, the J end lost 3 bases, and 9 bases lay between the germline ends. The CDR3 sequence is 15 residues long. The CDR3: CASSQDQGNGNTIYF. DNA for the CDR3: TGCGCCAGCAGCCAAGATCAGGGAAATGGAAACACCATATATTTT.

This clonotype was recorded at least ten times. Here the CDR3 reads CASSKTVLRGGYTF. For the CDR3, the DNA is TGTGCCAGCAGCAAGACAGTGCTTAGAGGTGGCTACACCTTC. V is TRBV28 and J is TRBJ1-2; the D gene is possibly TRBD1 (5 bases). Deletions cut 6 bases from V and 7 bases from J, with 18 bases between. Germline V gene data show CDR1 as MDHEN and CDR2 as SYDVKM. This CDR3 is built from 14 residues.

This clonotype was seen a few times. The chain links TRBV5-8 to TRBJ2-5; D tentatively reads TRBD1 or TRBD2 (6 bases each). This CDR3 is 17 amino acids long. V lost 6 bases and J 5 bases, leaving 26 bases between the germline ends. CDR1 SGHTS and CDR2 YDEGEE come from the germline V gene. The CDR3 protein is CASIDSTGTPFRETQYF. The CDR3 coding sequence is TGTGCCAGCATCGACTCTACAGGGACTCCCTTCCGGGAGACCCAGTACTTC.

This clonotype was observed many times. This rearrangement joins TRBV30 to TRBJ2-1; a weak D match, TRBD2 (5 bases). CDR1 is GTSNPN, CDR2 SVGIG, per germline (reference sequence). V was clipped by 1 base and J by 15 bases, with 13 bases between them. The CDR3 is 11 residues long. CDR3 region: CAWSGMEDRFF. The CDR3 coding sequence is TGTGCCTGGAGTGGTATGGAGGATCGGTTCTTC.

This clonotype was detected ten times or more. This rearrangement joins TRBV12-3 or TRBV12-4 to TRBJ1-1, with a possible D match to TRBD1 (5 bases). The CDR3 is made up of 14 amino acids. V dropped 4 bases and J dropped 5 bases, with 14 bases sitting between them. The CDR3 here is CASSYRTTRTEAFF. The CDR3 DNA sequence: TGTGCCAGCAGTTACAGGACAACGAGGACTGAAGCTTTCTTT.

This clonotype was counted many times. In DNA form, the CDR3 reads TGTGCCAGCAGTTCCCCAGGGGACTATGGCTACACCTTC. Protein: CASSSPGDYGYTF. The rearrangement joins TRBV28 to TRBJ1-2, with D maybe TRBD1 (6 bases). Trimming left V 4 bases short and J 3 bases short, with 9 bases between. Germline CDR1 reads MDHEN; CDR2 reads SYDVKM. CDR3 length: 13 amino acids.

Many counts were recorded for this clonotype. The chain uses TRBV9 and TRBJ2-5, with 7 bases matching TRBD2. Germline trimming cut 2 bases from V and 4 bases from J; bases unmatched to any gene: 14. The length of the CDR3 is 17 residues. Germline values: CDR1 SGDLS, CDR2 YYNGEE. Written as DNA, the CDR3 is TGTGCCAGCAGCGTCCTTGGTAGCGGGTTCCAGGGAGAGACCCAGTACTTC. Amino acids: CASSVLGSGFQGETQYF.

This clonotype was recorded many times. The CDR3 DNA sequence: TGTGCCAGCAGTCGAGCGGGACCATCCTACGAGCAGTACTTC. It codes for CASSRAGPSYEQYF. J is TRBJ2-7 and V is TRBV3-1; 7 nucleotides agree with TRBD2. The V segment lost 6 bases and the J segment 1 base; nucleotides outside the gene matches: 6. This CDR3 has 14 amino acids. Germline values: CDR1 LGHDT, CDR2 YNNKEL (reference sequence).

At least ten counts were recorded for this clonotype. CDR3 sequence reads: CSADSGRRNEQFF. CDR3 DNA sequence: TGCAGTGCTGATAGCGGGAGGAGAAATGAGCAGTTCTTC. The V gene is TRBV20-1, the J gene TRBJ2-1, with 10 nucleotides matching TRBD2. J was trimmed by 7 bases and V by 5 bases; bases with no gene match: 5. CDR1 and CDR2 (germline): DFQATT, SNEGSKA (reference sequence). This CDR3 region has 13 residues.

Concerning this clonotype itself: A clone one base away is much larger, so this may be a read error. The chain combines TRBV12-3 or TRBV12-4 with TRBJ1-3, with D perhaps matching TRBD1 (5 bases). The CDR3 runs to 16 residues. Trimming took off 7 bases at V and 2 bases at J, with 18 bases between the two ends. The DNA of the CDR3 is TGTGCCAGCAAAAGTTCCGGGGCAGGGACTGGAAACACCATATATTTT. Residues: CASKSSGAGTGNTIYF.

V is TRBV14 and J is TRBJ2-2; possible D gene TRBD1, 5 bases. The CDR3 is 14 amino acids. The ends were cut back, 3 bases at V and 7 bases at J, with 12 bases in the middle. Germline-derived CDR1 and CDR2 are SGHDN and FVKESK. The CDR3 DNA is TGTGCCAGCAGCCAGGTCACAGGAAACGGGGAGCTGTTTTTT. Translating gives CASSQVTGNGELFF.

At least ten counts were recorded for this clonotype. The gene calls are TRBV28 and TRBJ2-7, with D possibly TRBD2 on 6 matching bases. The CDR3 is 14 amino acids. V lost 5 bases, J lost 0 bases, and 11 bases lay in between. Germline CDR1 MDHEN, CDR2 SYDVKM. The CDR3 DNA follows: TGTGCCAGCAGTGCCACGGGGGTCTCCTACGAGCAGTACTTC. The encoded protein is CASSATGVSYEQYF. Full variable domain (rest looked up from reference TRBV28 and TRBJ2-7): DVKVTQSSRYLVKRTGEKVFLECVQDMDHENMFWYRQDPGLGLRLIYFSYDVKMKEKGDIPEGYSVSREKKERFSLILESASTNQTSMYLCASSATGVSYEQYFGPGTRLTVT.

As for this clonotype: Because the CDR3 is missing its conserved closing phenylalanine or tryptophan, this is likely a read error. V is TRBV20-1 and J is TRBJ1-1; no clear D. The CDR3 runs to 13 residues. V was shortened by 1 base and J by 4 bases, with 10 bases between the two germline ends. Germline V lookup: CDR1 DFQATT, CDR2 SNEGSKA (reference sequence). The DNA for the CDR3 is TGCAGTGCTAGAGTTCGGTCTAGCACTGAAGCTTTCTCT. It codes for CSARVRSSTEAFS.

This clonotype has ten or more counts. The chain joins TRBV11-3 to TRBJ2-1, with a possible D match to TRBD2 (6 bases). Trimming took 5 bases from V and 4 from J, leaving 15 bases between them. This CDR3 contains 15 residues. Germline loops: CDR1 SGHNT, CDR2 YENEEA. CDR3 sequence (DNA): TGTGCCAGCAGCGCCGGCGCCGGGACTTACAATGAGCAGTTCTTC. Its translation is CASSAGAGTYNEQFF.

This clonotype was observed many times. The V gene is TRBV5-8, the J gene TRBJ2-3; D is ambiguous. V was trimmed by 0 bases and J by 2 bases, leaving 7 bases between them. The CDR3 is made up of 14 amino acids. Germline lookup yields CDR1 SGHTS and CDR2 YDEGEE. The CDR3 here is CASSLDSYTDTQYF. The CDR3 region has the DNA TGTGCCAGCAGCTTGGACAGTTACACAGATACGCAGTATTTT.

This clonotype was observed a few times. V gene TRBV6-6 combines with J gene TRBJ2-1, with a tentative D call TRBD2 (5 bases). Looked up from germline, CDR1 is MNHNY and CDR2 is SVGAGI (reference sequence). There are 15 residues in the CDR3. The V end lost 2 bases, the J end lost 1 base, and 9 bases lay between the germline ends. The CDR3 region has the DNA TGTGCCAGCAGTTACCTTAGCGCATCCTACAATGAGCAGTTCTTC. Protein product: CASSYLSASYNEQFF.

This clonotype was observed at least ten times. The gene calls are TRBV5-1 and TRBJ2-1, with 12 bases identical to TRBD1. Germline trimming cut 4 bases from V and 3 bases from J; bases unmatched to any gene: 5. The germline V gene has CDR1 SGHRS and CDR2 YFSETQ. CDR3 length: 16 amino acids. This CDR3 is CASSPGTGGLYNEQFF. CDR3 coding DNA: TGCGCCAGCAGCCCCGGGACAGGGGGCCTCTACAATGAGCAGTTCTTC.

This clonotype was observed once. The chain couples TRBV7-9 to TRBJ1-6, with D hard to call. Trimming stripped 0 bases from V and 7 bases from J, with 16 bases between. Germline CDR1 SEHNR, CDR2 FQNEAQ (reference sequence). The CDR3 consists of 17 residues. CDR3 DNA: TGTGCCAGCAGCTTAGCGCTCAGTCGCTTGGAGAATTCACCCCTCCACTTT. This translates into CASSLALSRLENSPLHF.

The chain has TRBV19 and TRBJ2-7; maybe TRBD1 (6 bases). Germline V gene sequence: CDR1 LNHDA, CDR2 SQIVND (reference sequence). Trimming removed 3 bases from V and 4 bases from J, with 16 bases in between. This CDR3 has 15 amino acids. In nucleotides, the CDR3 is TGTGCCAGTAGTATCAACACAGGGAAGAGGTACGAGCAGTACTTC. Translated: CASSINTGKRYEQYF.